This T cell receptor beta chain was profiled in a study of blood T cell repertoires in COVID-19. Study-level background: T cells, B-cell-depleted T cells, or PBMCs provided the cDNA or gDNA that served as material.

The CDR3 runs to 14 residues. Germline V CDR1 and CDR2: MDHEN, SYDVKM. The ends were cut back, 4 bases at V and 5 bases at J, with 14 bases in the middle. In the study's own analysis: Reference gene primer amplification in the assay estimated nucleated cell counts. The table came from immunoSEQ multiplex PCR; TCRdb's copy has only in-frame clones and leaves some out. V and J calls and clone size are as listed in that table; D and trimming were resolved from the DNA. The repertoire has about 170,000 clones, approximately 87% of them found once; the top ten carry 3% to 4%. Sequenced: peripheral blood. This clonotype was sampled from a young man with active or convalescent COVID-19. This chain links TRBV28 with TRBJ1-1; D ambiguous. CDR3 region: CASSSLARRTEAFF. In DNA, the CDR3 is TGTGCCAGCAGTTCATTAGCCCGTAGGACTGAAGCTTTCTTT. The whole variable domain, filled in from reference TRBV28 and TRBJ1-1, reads DVKVTQSSRYLVKRTGEKVFLECVQDMDHENMFWYRQDPGLGLRLIYFSYDVKMKEKGDIPEGYSVSREKKERFSLILESASTNQTSMYLCASSSLARRTEAFFGQGTRLTVV.